The rows below give T cell receptor beta chains drawn from one sample of a study of tumor-infiltrating lymphocytes in oesophageal squamous cell carcinoma. TCRdb ran MiXCR on the PCR reads and lists one entry per CDR3 protein. The sample lists over 20,000 distinct CDR3 sequences; less than 45% were seen once. The specimen was esophageal tumor tissue. These receptors were collected from a male donor with esophageal squamous cell carcinoma. The CDR3 runs from the conserved cysteine through the conserved F or W. The order of the fields is clone size, D gene, V gene, J gene, CDR3 DNA, CDR3 protein. The D gene is left open where the match is weak. Rows may omit the clone size; those that give it use once, few, many or a size class.

once	TRBD2	TRBV6-4	TRBJ2-3	TGTGCCAGCAGTGACGGGACTAGCGGGAGCACAGATACGCAGTATTTT	CASSDGTSGSTDTQYF
many	-	TRBV5-1	TRBJ2-5	TGCGCCAGCAGCTTGCTATCGTACCAAGAGACCCAGTACTTC	CASSLLSYQETQYF
-	-	TRBV29-1	TRBJ2-5	TGCAGCGTTGGTGGAGAGACCCAGTACTTC	CSVGGETQYF
few	-	TRBV11-2	TRBJ2-1	TGTGCCAGCAGCTTAGACCTTATTTACAATGAGCAGTTCTTC	CASSLDLIYNEQFF
-	-	TRBV7-8	TRBJ2-1	TGTGCCAGCAGCTTAGAGGATGAGCAGTTCTTC	CASSLEDEQFF
few	-	TRBV7-9	TRBJ2-3	TGTGCCAGCAGCTCACCTGGACTAAGCACAGATACGCAGTATTTT	CASSSPGLSTDTQYF
-	-	TRBV2	TRBJ2-3	TGTGCCAGCAGTGAAATTGAGACGGCTAGCACAGATACGCAGTATTTT	CASSEIETASTDTQYF
-	-	TRBV7-8	TRBJ2-7	TGTGCCAGCAGCTTAGTGGCGGGGAAGGTGTCACCCCTCCACTTC	CASSLVAGKVSPLHF
-	TRBD1	TRBV28	TRBJ2-7	TGTGCCAGCAGTCGAAGGGGGCTAGCTCTCTACGAGCAGTACTTC	CASSRRGLALYEQYF
many	TRBD2	TRBV7-9	TRBJ2-7	TGTGCCAGCACCCTAGGGGCAGGGAGATCTAGCGGGGCATACAATGAGCAGTACTTC	CASTLGAGRSSGAYNEQYF
many	TRBD2	TRBV10-1	TRBJ2-3	TGCGCCAGCCAAAAAGCGGGAGACGGGACAGATACGCAGTATTTT	CASQKAGDGTDTQYF
large	TRBD1	TRBV7-9	TRBJ2-1	TGTGCCAGCAGCTCCAGGACCGGGACAGGGACTCGCAATGAGCAGTTCTTC	CASSSRTGTGTRNEQFF
few	TRBD1	TRBV5-4	TRBJ1-4	TGTGCCAGCAGCACCCCGACAGGGGGAAAGGAAAAACTGTTTTTT	CASSTPTGGKEKLFF
few	-	TRBV7-2	TRBJ2-5	TGTGCCAGCAGCTCCCAAGTACAAGAGACCCAGTACTTC	CASSSQVQETQYF
-	TRBD1	TRBV18	TRBJ1-6	TGTGCCAGCTGTTTAGACAGGGGTTCACCCCTCCACTTT	CASCLDRGSPLHF
many	TRBD2	TRBV28	TRBJ2-2	TGTGCCAGCAGCCCCGCCGGGGCTAGCGGGGTCACCGGGGAGCTGTTTTTT	CASSPAGASGVTGELFF
once	-	TRBV10-3	TRBJ1-2	TGTGCCATCAGTGAGTCTAGTAATCCCAGGGACTATGGCTACACCTTC	CAISESSNPRDYGYTF
-	-	TRBV19	TRBJ2-1	TGTGCCAGTAGTATAATCGGCGGAATACAGACCAATGAGCAGTTCTTC	CASSIIGGIQTNEQFF
many	-	TRBV18	TRBJ1-1	TGTGCCAGCTCATCTCACCCCTTCACTGAAGCTTTCTTT	CASSSHPFTEAFF
many	TRBD1	TRBV12-3/TRBV12-4	TRBJ1-4	TGTGCCAGCAGAACCGGGACAGTGACTGAAAAACTGTTTTTT	CASRTGTVTEKLFF
-	-	TRBV7-3	TRBJ1-1	TGTGCCAGCAGCGCTCAAGCGAACACTGAAGCTTTCTTT	CASSAQANTEAFF
few	-	TRBV2	TRBJ2-3	TGTGCCACACCTGGCAGGGAGACAGATACGCAGTATTTT	CATPGRETDTQYF
-	-	TRBV7-3	TRBJ2-7	TGTGCCAGCAGCTTATCTGGAGCCTCCTACGAGCAGTACTTC	CASSLSGASYEQYF
-	TRBD1	TRBV5-1	TRBJ2-7	TGCGCCAGCAGCCCGACAGGGTCCTACGAGCAGTACTTC	CASSPTGSYEQYF
-	-	TRBV19	TRBJ1-2	TGTGCCAGTAGTCTGATCACAGAAAGAAACTATGGCTACACCTTC	CASSLITERNYGYTF
-	-	TRBV7-2	TRBJ2-3	TGTGCCAGCAGCCCCGTAGGCCAGACAGATACGCAGTATTTT	CASSPVGQTDTQYF
few	-	TRBV7-3	TRBJ2-6	-	CASSLRELWLHLRF
medium-sized	TRBD1	TRBV7-3	TRBJ2-7	TGTGCCAGCAGCATCGGACAGGGAACCTACGAGCAGTACTTC	CASSIGQGTYEQYF
many	-	TRBV6-6	TRBJ2-5	TGTGCCAGCAGTTACTCGGCGGGACGAGGGGGGACCCAGTACTTC	CASSYSAGRGGTQYF
-	TRBD1	TRBV7-9	TRBJ2-7	TGTGCCAGCAGCTTAGGGACAGGGAGGAGTTCCTACGAGCAGTACTTC	CASSLGTGRSSYEQYF
many	-	TRBV27	TRBJ1-2	TGTGCCAGCAGTTTCCAGGGTCCTAACTATGGCTACACCTTC	CASSFQGPNYGYTF
-	TRBD1	TRBV7-3	TRBJ2-2	TGTGCCAGCGGGACAGGCGGCCCCGGGGAGCTGTTTTTT	CASGTGGPGELFF
-	TRBD1	TRBV7-3	TRBJ1-1	TGTGCCAGCAGCACAAAAACCGGGACAGGGGGTAGGGACACTGAAGCTTTCTTT	CASSTKTGTGGRDTEAFF
many	-	TRBV6-1	TRBJ1-2	TGTGCCAGCAGTGAATCGCATAGGACCTATGGCTACACCTTC	CASSESHRTYGYTF
many	TRBD2	TRBV10-3	TRBJ2-7	TGTGCCATCAGTGAGTCTCTAGCGGGGGGGCGTTGGCAGTACTTC	CAISESLAGGRWQYF